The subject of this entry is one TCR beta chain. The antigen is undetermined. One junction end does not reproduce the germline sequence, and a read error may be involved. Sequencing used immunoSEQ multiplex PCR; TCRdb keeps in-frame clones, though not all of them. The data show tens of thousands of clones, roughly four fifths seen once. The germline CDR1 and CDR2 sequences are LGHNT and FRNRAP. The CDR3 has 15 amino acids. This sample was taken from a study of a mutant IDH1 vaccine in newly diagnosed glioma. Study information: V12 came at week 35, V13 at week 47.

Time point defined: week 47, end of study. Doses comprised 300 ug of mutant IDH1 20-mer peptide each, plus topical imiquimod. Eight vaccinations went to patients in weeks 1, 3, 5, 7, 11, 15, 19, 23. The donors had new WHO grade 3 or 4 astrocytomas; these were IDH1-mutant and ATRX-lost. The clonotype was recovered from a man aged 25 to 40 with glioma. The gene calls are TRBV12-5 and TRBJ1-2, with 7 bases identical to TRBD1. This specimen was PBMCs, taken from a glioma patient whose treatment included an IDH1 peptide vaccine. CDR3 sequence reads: CASGPGGGASYRYTF. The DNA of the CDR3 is TGTGCTAGTGGCCCGGGAGGGGGCGCCTCCTATCGCTACACCTTC.